The next 25 T cell receptor beta chains were all read from a single sample in a study of shared clonotypes between healthy human individuals. TCRdb keeps only in-frame clones here, not all; method: immunoSEQ multiplex PCR. The sample consists of more than 600,000 clones, approximately 90% of them appearing once. CD45RO negativity and positive selection for CCR7 defined naive CD8 cells, a population that excluded terminally differentiated effector memory CD45RA+ cells. The specimen sequenced was naive CD8+ T cells sorted from blood. The receptors come from a man aged 25 to 40 in good health.

The rearrangement links TRBV19 to TRBJ2-2; TRBD2 matches 13 bases. V lost 3 bases and J lost 1; bases outside the gene matches: 8. The CDR3 has 19 residues. Germline CDR1 LNHDA, CDR2 SQIVND (reference sequence). The CDR3 protein is CASSMWGTSGEGNTGELFF. DNA for the CDR3: TGTGCCAGTAGTATGTGGGGGACTAGCGGGGAAGGGAACACCGGGGAGCTGTTTTTT.

This sequence joins TRBV11-3 and TRBJ2-3; 13 bases fit TRBD2. The V gene end was trimmed by 2 bases and the J gene end by 4 bases; junction bases not matched to a gene: 6. Per germline, CDR1 SGHNT and CDR2 YENEEA. This CDR3 has 17 amino acids. DNA for the CDR3: TGTGCCAGCAGCTTAAGTCCACTAGCGGGAGGGCCAGATACGCAGTATTTT. It translates to CASSLSPLAGGPDTQYF.

This chain links TRBV9 with TRBJ2-3, with D perhaps TRBD2 (5 bases). Trimming removed 4 bases from V and 3 bases from J, with 15 bases in between. In germline, CDR1 is SGDLS, CDR2 YYNGEE. CDR3 length: 15 amino acids. The CDR3 coding sequence is TGTGCCAGCAGCTTCACTAGTTTCCTGACAGATACGCAGTATTTT. It codes for CASSFTSFLTDTQYF.

In DNA form, the CDR3 reads TGTGCCAGCAGCTTGGCCGGTAGGGGCGCGAATGAAAAACTGTTTTTT. Its translation: CASSLAGRGANEKLFF. V and J are TRBV5-4 and TRBJ1-4; TRBD1 is a possible D gene (5 bases). V lost 0 bases and J 5 bases, leaving 14 bases between the germline ends. The CDR3 consists of 16 residues. CDR1 and CDR2 (germline): SGHNT, YYREEE (reference sequence). Full variable domain (remainder filled in from reference TRBV5-4 and TRBJ1-4): ETGVTQSPTHLIKTRGQQVTLRCSSQSGHNTVSWYQQALGQGPQFIFQYYREEENGRGNFPPRFSGLQFPNYSSELNVNALELDDSALYLCASSLAGRGANEKLFFGSGTQLSVL.

The chain uses TRBV9 and TRBJ2-2; possibly TRBD1 or TRBD2 for D (5 bases each). Germline V lookup: CDR1 SGDLS, CDR2 YYNGEE. V was trimmed by 7 bases and J by 7 bases, leaving 20 bases between them. The CDR3 totals 15 residues. The CDR3 DNA reads as TGTGCCAGCGGATTGGGAGTGACGAGGGGCGGGGAGCTGTTTTTT. Translated, it gives CASGLGVTRGGELFF.

The chain employs TRBV15 and TRBJ2-1; 7 nucleotides match TRBD1. Germline V CDR1 and CDR2: LNHNV, YYDKDF (reference sequence). This CDR3 is 15 amino acids long. With V trimmed by 5 bases and J by 6 bases, 10 bases remained unmatched. Written as DNA, the CDR3 is TGTGCCACCAGCGGGCGACAGGGCTTGAGCAATGAGCAGTTCTTC. Residues: CATSGRQGLSNEQFF. Supplemented by reference TRBV15 and TRBJ2-1, the full variable domain reads DAMVIQNPRYQVTQFGKPVTLSCSQTLNHNVMYWYQQKSSQAPKLLFHYYDKDFNNEADTPDNFQSRRPNTSFCFLDIRSPGLGDTAMYLCATSGRQGLSNEQFFGPGTRLTVL.

V is TRBV7-8 and J is TRBJ2-7; TRBD1 agrees at 8 bases. Germline V gene lookup returns CDR1 SGHVS and CDR2 FQNEAQ. CDR3 length: 16 amino acids. Trimming took 0 bases from V and 2 from J; bases not matched to a gene: 6. The CDR3 bases are TGTGCCAGCAGCTTAGCGAGGGGACAGGTTACCTACGAGCAGTACTTC. It codes for CASSLARGQVTYEQYF.

On this clone itself: A single base separates this from a much larger clone, so it may be a read error. The gene calls are TRBV5-5 and TRBJ2-2; D is undetermined. The CDR3 covers 12 residues. Trimming pared 4 bases from V and 5 bases from J, leaving 6 bases between. CDR1 and CDR2 from the germline V gene are SGHKS and YYEKEE (reference sequence). CDR3: CASSPRTGELFF. CDR3 bases: TGTGCCAGCAGCCCCAGGACCGGGGAGCTGTTTTTT.

The chain combines TRBV19 with TRBJ1-1, with a weak D call TRBD1 (5 bases). The length of the CDR3 is 13 residues. V lost 3 bases and J 4 bases, leaving 9 bases between the germline ends. The germline gives CDR1 LNHDA, CDR2 SQIVND (reference sequence). The CDR3 DNA follows: TGTGCCAGTAGTATGGGGGTCAGCACTGAAGCTTTCTTT. Translation: CASSMGVSTEAFF.

The genes are TRBV18 and TRBJ1-4; tentative D call: TRBD1 (5 bases). This CDR3 is built from 16 residues. CDR1 is KGHSH, CDR2 LQKENI, per germline. Deletions cut 4 bases from V and 6 bases from J, with 18 bases between. The CDR3 loop reads CASSQMGPRIDEKLFF. CDR3 bases: TGTGCCAGCTCACAAATGGGACCCAGGATAGATGAAAAACTGTTTTTT.

This clone appeared once. The chain joins TRBV4-1 to TRBJ2-2, with TRBD1 identical over 10 bases. Losses at the gene ends were 0 bases for V and 0 bases for J; bases not matched to a gene: 4. Germline loops: CDR1 MGHRA, CDR2 YSYEKL. The CDR3 has 18 amino acids. CDR3 in amino acids: CASSQDETGGPNTGELFF. Here the CDR3 DNA reads TGCGCCAGCAGCCAAGATGAGACAGGGGGCCCGAACACCGGGGAGCTGTTTTTT.

The chain is built from TRBV4-3 and TRBJ1-5; no reliable D call. This CDR3 comprises 14 residues. CDR1 is LGHNA, CDR2 YSLEER, per germline. V lost 0 bases, J lost 10 bases, and 13 bases lay in between. CDR3 in DNA: TGCGCCAGCAGCCAAGACCTAGAGGTCAGCCCCCAGCATTTT. This translates into CASSQDLEVSPQHF.

The chain recombines TRBV7-9 with TRBJ2-1, with a weak D call TRBD1 (5 bases). With 5 bases removed from V and 10 bases from J, the gap between germline ends came to 9 bases. This CDR3 is 11 amino acids long. Germline lookup yields CDR1 SEHNR and CDR2 FQNEAQ (reference sequence). CDR3 sequence (DNA): TGTGCCAGCAGCGCAGGGCGGGAGCAGTTCTTC. Translated, it gives CASSAGREQFF. The full variable domain, its missing parts supplied by reference TRBV7-9 and TRBJ2-1, is DTGVSQNPRHKITKRGQNVTFRCDPISEHNRLYWYRQTLGQGPEFLTYFQNEAQLEKSRLLSDRFSAERPKGSFSTLEIQRTEQGDSAMYLCASSAGREQFFGPGTRLTVL.

V and J are TRBV7-9 and TRBJ2-5, with D possibly TRBD1 on 6 matching bases. Trimming stripped 5 bases from V and 4 bases from J, with 17 bases between. Germline V gives CDR1 SEHNR, CDR2 FQNEAQ (reference sequence). The CDR3 runs to 15 residues. CDR3 residues: CASSPDRTQRETQYF. The CDR3 DNA follows: TGTGCCAGCAGCCCAGACAGGACTCAAAGAGAGACCCAGTACTTC.

Remarks on this clone: This same CDR3 is encoded by further DNA sequences in the sample. The chain combines TRBV19 with TRBJ2-3, with D perhaps TRBD2 (6 bases). The germline CDR1 and CDR2 sequences are LNHDA and SQIVND (reference sequence). This CDR3 is 15 amino acids long. V was trimmed by 1 base and J by 1 base, leaving 9 bases between them. CDR3 nucleotides: TGTGCCAGTAGTATAGTGGCGGGACGCACAGATACGCAGTATTTT. Its translation is CASSIVAGRTDTQYF.

This clone was observed a few times. V is TRBV28 and J is TRBJ2-7, with 7 bases lining up with TRBD1. The CDR3 consists of 16 residues. From germline, CDR1 is MDHEN and CDR2 SYDVKM. J lost 2 bases, V lost 3 bases, and 10 bases had no gene match. The CDR3 DNA sequence: TGTGCCAGCAGTTTCGGCCCCTTGGACAGGACCTACGAGCAGTACTTC. Protein product: CASSFGPLDRTYEQYF.

The chain carries TRBV6-5 and TRBJ1-1; D is uncertain. This CDR3 spans 15 amino acids. Trimming stripped 2 bases from V and 0 bases from J, with 10 bases between. Germline CDR1 reads MNHEY; CDR2 reads SVGAGI. Here the CDR3 reads CASSYVGPLNTEAFF. The CDR3 bases are TGTGCCAGCAGTTACGTGGGCCCCTTGAACACTGAAGCTTTCTTT.

The rearrangement joins TRBV11-2 to TRBJ2-7; possibly TRBD2 for D (6 bases). This CDR3 is 15 amino acids long. Between the trimmed V and J ends, which lost 2 bases and 2 bases, there was a span of 13 bases. Germline V CDR1 and CDR2: SGHAT, FQNNGV. CDR3 nucleotide sequence: TGTGCCAGCAGCTTAAGCGGGTACGCTCCCTACGAGCAGTACTTC. The encoded protein is CASSLSGYAPYEQYF. Full variable domain (rest looked up from reference TRBV11-2 and TRBJ2-7): EAGVAQSPRYKIIEKRQSVAFWCNPISGHATLYWYQQILGQGPKLLIQFQNNGVVDDSQLPKDRFSAERLKGVDSTLKIQPAKLEDSAVYLCASSLSGYAPYEQYFGPGTRLTVT.

The V gene is TRBV7-2, the J gene TRBJ2-5; D is unclear. Germline values: CDR1 SGHTA, CDR2 FQGNSA. The germline V and J ends were trimmed by 10 bases and 5 bases, with 8 bases remaining between them. The CDR3 covers 10 residues. CDR3 DNA: TGTGCCAACTCCCTGGAGACCCAGTACTTC. Its translation: CANSLETQYF.

V is TRBV28 and J is TRBJ1-4, with a tentative D call TRBD1 (6 bases). Trimming removed 6 bases at V and 14 bases at J, with 16 bases between. From germline, CDR1 is MDHEN and CDR2 SYDVKM. This CDR3 contains 12 residues. CDR3 region: CASRSPQGLLFF. CDR3 DNA: TGTGCCAGCAGGAGCCCACAGGGATTGCTGTTTTTT.

V gene TRBV29-1 combines with J gene TRBJ1-3; D is ambiguous. The CDR3 covers 10 residues. Trimming removed 7 bases from V and 4 bases from J, with 5 bases in between. CDR1 is SQVTM and CDR2 is ANQGSEA in the germline V gene. The DNA for the CDR3 is TGCAGCGCGGGCGGAAACACCATATATTTT. Encoded protein: CSAGGNTIYF.

The rearrangement uses TRBV6-6 and TRBJ2-7; TRBD1 matches at 11 bases. The germline CDR1 and CDR2 sequences are MNHNY and SVGAGI (reference sequence). The CDR3 is 14 residues long. Germline trimming cut 4 bases from V and 4 bases from J; bases unmatched to any gene: 3. The CDR3 is CASSSWDRGYEQYF. In DNA, the CDR3 is TGTGCCAGCAGTTCATGGGACAGGGGGTACGAGCAGTACTTC.

This sequence joins TRBV5-1 and TRBJ1-1; D call uncertain. Per germline, CDR1 SGHRS and CDR2 YFSETQ. CDR3 length equals 16 residues. V shed 0 bases and J shed 3 bases, with 15 bases lying between them. Here the CDR3 reads CASSLGKGIPDTEAFF. Written as DNA, the CDR3 is TGCGCCAGCAGCTTGGGTAAGGGTATCCCGGACACTGAAGCTTTCTTT.

The V call is TRBV6-6, the J call TRBJ1-1; unclear D gene. Germline V gene data show CDR1 as MNHNY and CDR2 as SVGAGI (reference sequence). Between the trimmed V and J ends, which lost 0 bases and 2 bases, there was a span of 7 bases. This CDR3 comprises 14 residues. CDR3 region: CASSYSAVNTEAFF. Here the CDR3 DNA reads TGTGCCAGCAGTTACTCGGCAGTCAACACTGAAGCTTTCTTT.

V is TRBV6-1 and J is TRBJ1-1; no clear D gene. Trimming pared 2 bases from V and 6 bases from J, leaving 10 bases between. The CDR3 runs to 13 residues. The germline V gene encodes CDR1 MNHNS and CDR2 SASEGT. CDR3 nucleotide sequence: TGTGCCAGCAGTGAACCCTGGCGGCCTGAAGCTTTCTTT. It encodes CASSEPWRPEAFF.